Each of the 27 T cell receptor beta chains below was sequenced from the same sample in a study of blood T cell repertoires in COVID-19. Libraries were prepared by immunoSEQ multiplex PCR; TCRdb keeps only in-frame clonotypes and omits some of them. Of about 60,000 clones in the sample, 70% to 85% were seen once. The sample comprised peripheral blood. The receptors come from a man between 65 and 79 years old with active COVID-19.

V gene TRBV5-5 combines with J gene TRBJ1-1, with TRBD1 matching 9 bases. The germline gives CDR1 SGHKS, CDR2 YYEKEE (reference sequence). The CDR3 runs to 14 residues. J gave up 5 bases and V 4 bases, and 6 bases lay outside the gene matches. The CDR3 bases are TGTGCCAGCAGCCCCGGACAGGGGAAAACTGAAGCTTTCTTT. It translates to CASSPGQGKTEAFF. The full variable domain, its missing parts supplied by reference TRBV5-5 and TRBJ1-1, is DAGVTQSPTHLIKTRGQQVTLRCSPISGHKSVSWYQQVLGQGPQFIFQYYEKEERGRGNFPDRFSARQFPNYSSELNVNALLLGDSALYLCASSPGQGKTEAFFGQGTRLTVV.

The chain employs TRBV7-2 and TRBJ1-2; TRBD1 is a possible D gene (6 bases). Trimming removed 1 base at V and 6 bases at J, with 9 bases between. The CDR3 runs 13 residues. Germline V lookup: CDR1 SGHTA, CDR2 FQGNSA. The CDR3 sequence is CASSLVRGDGYTF. In nucleotides, the CDR3 is TGTGCCAGCAGCTTAGTCAGGGGAGATGGCTACACCTTC.

V is TRBV9 and J is TRBJ1-1; no firm D call. Trimming removed 3 bases from V and 0 bases from J, with 6 bases in between. The germline gives CDR1 SGDLS, CDR2 YYNGEE. CDR3 length: 13 residues. The CDR3 DNA reads TGTGCCAGCAGCGCTATGATGAACACTGAAGCTTTCTTT. Protein: CASSAMMNTEAFF.

The genes are TRBV10-3 and TRBJ1-1; D possibly corresponds to TRBD1 (6 bases). V was trimmed by 4 bases and J by 0 bases, leaving 9 bases between them. The germline CDR1 and CDR2 sequences are ENHRY and SYGVKD. This CDR3 contains 14 residues. The CDR3 region is CAISAQGMNTEAFF. The CDR3 DNA sequence: TGTGCCATCAGTGCCCAGGGGATGAACACTGAAGCTTTCTTT.

This chain links TRBV9 with TRBJ2-1; 12 bases are shared with TRBD2. Unmatched junction bases numbered 12, after V lost 4 bases and J lost 7 bases. CDR1 and CDR2 (germline): SGDLS, YYNGEE. The CDR3 covers 17 residues. This CDR3 is CASSFTPGLAGINEQFF. The CDR3 nucleotides are TGTGCCAGCAGCTTTACCCCTGGACTAGCGGGGATAAATGAGCAGTTCTTC.

This rearrangement joins TRBV10-2 to TRBJ2-2, with D possibly TRBD2 on 6 matching bases. Germline CDR1 is WSHSY and CDR2 is SAAADI. The CDR3 is 17 amino acids. The V gene lost 5 bases and the J gene lost 1 base, with 17 bases spanning the gap. For the CDR3, the DNA is TGCGCCAGCAGTCCCACCCTGGCGGGAATGAACACCGGGGAGCTGTTTTTT. This translates into CASSPTLAGMNTGELFF.

The rearrangement uses TRBV5-1 and TRBJ2-2, with D maybe TRBD1 (6 bases). This CDR3 region has 15 residues. V was shortened by 5 bases and J by 0 bases, with 11 bases between the two germline ends. Germline values: CDR1 SGHRS, CDR2 YFSETQ. This CDR3 reads CASSGTNSNTGELFF. CDR3 coding DNA: TGCGCCAGCAGTGGGACAAATTCGAACACCGGGGAGCTGTTTTTT.

The CDR3 bases are TGTGCCTCATGGACAGGGGGGACTGAAGCTTTCTTT. Translating gives CASWTGGTEAFF. This chain connects TRBV30 to TRBJ1-1, with 10 bases that match TRBD1. The trim removed 7 bases at V and 5 bases at J, leaving 4 bases unmatched. The CDR3 covers 12 residues. Germline V gene lookup returns CDR1 GTSNPN and CDR2 SVGIG (reference sequence).

The J gene is TRBJ2-1, the V gene TRBV7-2; TRBD2 is a possible D gene (6 bases). With 1 base removed from V and 0 bases from J, the gap between germline ends came to 10 bases. The CDR3 has 16 residues. Germline values: CDR1 SGHTA, CDR2 FQGNSA. CDR3: CASSLGARGSYNEQFF. The CDR3 DNA reads TGTGCCAGCAGCTTAGGGGCGCGGGGCTCCTACAATGAGCAGTTCTTC.

The V gene is TRBV3-1 (or the pseudogene TRBV3-2), the J gene TRBJ1-6; D gene uncertain. V was trimmed by 1 base and J by 13 bases, leaving 11 bases between them. Germline CDR1 is LGHDT and CDR2 is YNNKEL (reference sequence). This CDR3 spans 13 amino acids. The CDR3 DNA reads TGTGCCAGCAGCCAAGCACGCATTAGTCCCCTCCACTTT. It is translated as CASSQARISPLHF.

The rearrangement uses TRBV7-3 and TRBJ2-3, with D tentatively TRBD1 (6 bases). The CDR3 has 19 residues. In germline, CDR1 is SGHTA, CDR2 FQGTGA. Trimming pared 5 bases from V and 5 bases from J, leaving 29 bases between. For the CDR3, the DNA is TGTGCCAGCAGCCAAAGGGGCCGACAGCCGAGTGGGGGACAAGATACGCAGTATTTT. Its protein is CASSQRGRQPSGGQDTQYF.

The rearrangement links TRBV6-1 to TRBJ2-3, with 8 positions matching TRBD2. Germline V lookup: CDR1 MNHNS, CDR2 SASEGT. There are 15 residues in the CDR3. The ends lost 5 bases at V and 5 bases at J; junction bases unmatched: 9. In DNA, the CDR3 is TGTGCCAGCAGTTCCACAGGACTAGCTGGAGATACGCAGTATTTT. It specifies CASSSTGLAGDTQYF.

The gene calls are TRBV27 and TRBJ2-1; 8 nucleotides match TRBD2. Trimming at V came to 3 bases and at J to 2 bases, leaving 6 bases not matched to a gene. CDR3 length: 16 residues. Per germline, CDR1 MNHEY and CDR2 SMNVEV (reference sequence). The CDR3 loop reads CASSLVAGSAYNEQFF. CDR3 bases: TGTGCCAGCAGTTTGGTAGCGGGGAGCGCCTACAATGAGCAGTTCTTC.

This clone turned up a few times. The chain links TRBV4-3 to TRBJ2-5; 11 bases fit TRBD2. Germline values: CDR1 LGHNA, CDR2 YSLEER. V lost 4 bases and J lost 2; bases outside the gene matches: 6. The CDR3 extends over 16 amino acids. The CDR3 coding sequence is TGCGCCAGCAGCCCGGGGGGGACTAGCGGTCAAGAGACCCAGTACTTC. Translated: CASSPGGTSGQETQYF.

This chain connects TRBV7-8 to TRBJ2-4, with 8 bases that match TRBD2. Germline V CDR1 and CDR2: SGHVS, FQNEAQ. The CDR3 has 14 residues. J was trimmed by 6 bases and V by 0 bases; bases with no gene match: 1. The CDR3 nucleotides read TGTGCCAGCAGCTTAGCCCGGGAGGGAAACATTCAGTACTTC. Protein sequence: CASSLAREGNIQYF.

The DNA for the CDR3 is TGTGCCAGCAGTCTACTAGCGGGAGGCTCCTACGAGCAGTACTTC. Its translation: CASSLLAGGSYEQYF. V is TRBV27 and J is TRBJ2-7, with 12 bases matching TRBD2. Germline V gene data show CDR1 as MNHEY and CDR2 as SMNVEV (reference sequence). This CDR3 region has 15 residues. V was pared by 5 bases and J by 0 bases, with 2 bases of the junction left unmatched.

This chain joins TRBV7-9 and TRBJ2-1, with a weak D call TRBD2 (6 bases). This CDR3 has 14 residues. Looked up from germline, CDR1 is SEHNR and CDR2 is FQNEAQ (reference sequence). Trimming cost V 3 bases and J 4 bases, with 10 bases left between them. CDR3 amino acids: CASSLAGPYNEQFF. The CDR3 coding sequence is TGTGCCAGCAGCTTGGCGGGACCGTACAATGAGCAGTTCTTC.

This clone was counted only a few times. This sequence joins TRBV19 and TRBJ1-1, with D unclear. The CDR3 is 16 amino acids. Trimming left V 3 bases short and J 4 bases short, with 18 bases between. Looked up from germline, CDR1 is LNHDA and CDR2 is SQIVND (reference sequence). The DNA of the CDR3 is TGTGCCAGTAGTATTAGACCTGCTTCATGGGCCACTGAAGCTTTCTTT. It encodes CASSIRPASWATEAFF.

This clone was observed a few times. The rearrangement links TRBV18 to TRBJ2-7, with 10 bases lining up with TRBD1. CDR1 is KGHSH, CDR2 LQKENI, per germline. The CDR3 runs to 14 residues. The V and J ends lost 4 bases and 3 bases, in that order; junction bases with no gene match: 3. CDR3 residues: CASSRTGGDYEQYF. In DNA, the CDR3 is TGTGCCAGCTCACGGACAGGGGGAGACTACGAGCAGTACTTC.

This clone was detected only a few times. Other DNA sequences in this specimen translate into the identical CDR3. The chain has TRBV5-1 and TRBJ1-2; D might be TRBD1 (5 bases). Germline V CDR1 and CDR2: SGHRS, YFSETQ. The CDR3 loop spans 14 amino acids. The V gene lost 0 bases and the J gene lost 6 bases, with 12 bases spanning the gap. Here the CDR3 reads CASSLGRGEDGYTF. CDR3 DNA: TGCGCCAGCAGCTTGGGGCGGGGGGAGGATGGCTACACCTTC.

This chain connects TRBV5-1 to TRBJ2-5; D is ambiguous. The V end was cut by 7 bases, the J end by 2 bases, with 12 bases between. CDR1 and CDR2 (germline): SGHRS, YFSETQ. The CDR3 extends over 13 amino acids. DNA of the CDR3: TGCGCCAGCCGAATGGGCAGTCAAGAGACCCAGTACTTC. The encoded protein is CASRMGSQETQYF. The complete variable domain, with remaining parts taken from reference TRBV5-1 and TRBJ2-5, reads KAGVTQTPRYLIKTRGQQVTLSCSPISGHRSVSWYQQTPGQGLQFLFEYFSETQRNKGNFPGRFSGRQFSNSRSEMNVSTLELGDSALYLCASRMGSQETQYFGPGTRLLVL.

This chain uses TRBV2 with TRBJ2-5; 12 positions agree with TRBD2. The CDR3 runs to 15 residues. Germline CDR1 reads SNHLY; CDR2 reads FYNNEI. After removal of 4 bases from V and 1 base from J, the junction contained 1 base not matched to a gene. The CDR3 DNA reads TGTGCCAGCAGTGGGACTAGCGGGATCCAAGAGACCCAGTACTTC. It translates to CASSGTSGIQETQYF.

The chain joins TRBV19 to TRBJ2-7, with D maybe TRBD1 (6 bases). Between the trimmed V and J ends, which lost 5 bases and 6 bases, there was a span of 20 bases. This CDR3 spans 15 amino acids. CDR1 is LNHDA, CDR2 SQIVND, per germline (reference sequence). The CDR3 DNA is TGTGCCAGTAGTGACCCGGGACAAAAAGGGGGCGAGCAGTACTTC. This sequence encodes CASSDPGQKGGEQYF.

The V gene is TRBV7-3, the J gene TRBJ2-7; a weak D match, TRBD1 (5 bases). The V end was cut by 2 bases, the J end by 1 base, with 12 bases between. The CDR3 is 15 amino acids. CDR1 and CDR2 (germline): SGHTA, FQGTGA. CDR3 nucleotides: TGTGCCAGCAGCTTACAGGGCGGTACATCCTACGAGCAGTACTTC. It translates to CASSLQGGTSYEQYF.

This chain connects TRBV6-5 to TRBJ2-7; no definite D call. Germline CDR1 is MNHEY and CDR2 is SVGAGI. CDR3 length equals 13 residues. V was pared by 4 bases and J by 3 bases, with 10 bases between. CDR3 in DNA: TGTGCCAGCAGTTCTACGCTTAACTACGAGCAGTACTTC. Its translation is CASSSTLNYEQYF.

CDR3 nucleotide sequence: TGTGCCAGCAGCCAAGATTTCTGGGGAGGGACTAGCGGGAGGCCGGGGGAGACCCAGTACTTC. Its translation is CASSQDFWGGTSGRPGETQYF. The chain is built from TRBV4-2 and TRBJ2-5, with 15 bases fitting TRBD2. This CDR3 is 21 amino acids long. J gave up 5 bases and V 0 bases, and 16 bases lay outside the gene matches. Germline V lookup: CDR1 LGHNA, CDR2 YNFKEQ.

The chain links TRBV5-4 to TRBJ2-7; D might be TRBD2 (5 bases). The CDR3 extends over 15 amino acids. Germline CDR1 reads SGHNT; CDR2 reads YYREEE (reference sequence). The V end lost 4 bases, the J end lost 4 bases, and 18 bases lay between the germline ends. The CDR3 region is CASSGGPREQYEQYF. CDR3 nucleotides: TGTGCCAGCAGCGGTGGGCCAAGGGAGCAATACGAGCAGTACTTC.